This T cell receptor (beta chain) was found in a study of shared clonotypes between healthy human individuals. An assay was performed, and its level was deep. Using immunoSEQ multiplex PCR, the repertoire was profiled, and TCRdb retains in-frame clones only, with some absent. The data contain about 1 million clones, 65% to 75% of them singletons. Overall study findings and caveats: Genetic and exposure-history diversity was limited by the small donor number.

Concerning this clone itself: Antigen: not known.

Participating donors were healthy, HIV-negative adults free of recent acute infections or vaccinations. V was pared by 2 bases and J by 0 bases, with 9 bases between. The CDR3 extends over 15 amino acids. Germline V lookup: CDR1 SGHNT, CDR2 YENEEA. This rearrangement joins TRBV11-3 to TRBJ2-3, with D unclear. The source material was memory CD4+ T cells sorted from blood. Subset reported: CD45RA-negative fraction. This sequence originates from a man aged 18 to 29 in good health. The CDR3 nucleotides read TGTGCCAGCAGCTTAACGAGTATTAGCACAGATACGCAGTATTTT. Its translation is CASSLTSISTDTQYF.